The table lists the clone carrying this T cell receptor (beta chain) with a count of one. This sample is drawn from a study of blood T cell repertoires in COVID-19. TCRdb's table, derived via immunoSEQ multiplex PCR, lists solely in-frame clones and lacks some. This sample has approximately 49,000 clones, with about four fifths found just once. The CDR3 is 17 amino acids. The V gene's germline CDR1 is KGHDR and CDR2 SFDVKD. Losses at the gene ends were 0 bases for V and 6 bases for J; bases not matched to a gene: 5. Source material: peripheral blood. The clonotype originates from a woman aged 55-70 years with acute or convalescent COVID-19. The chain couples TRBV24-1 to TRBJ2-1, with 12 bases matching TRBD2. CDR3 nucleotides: TGTGCCACCAGTGATTTGGGACTAGCGGGACGAACCAATGAGCAGTTCTTC. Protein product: CATSDLGLAGRTNEQFF.